The clone carrying this TCR beta chain came up once. This specimen comes from a study of blood T cell repertoires in COVID-19. Across the whole study: The United States, Italy and Spain supplied acute and convalescent COVID-19 samples. T cells, B-cell-depleted T cells, or PBMCs supplied cDNA or gDNA.

The germline V gene encodes CDR1 LNHDA and CDR2 SQIVND (reference sequence). The CDR3 extends over 14 amino acids. V was clipped by 7 bases and J by 0 bases, with 9 bases between them. The method was immunoSEQ multiplex PCR; TCRdb's version includes in-frame clones alone and lacks a portion of them. The table lists approximately 77,000 clones, roughly 90% of them singletons. The J gene is TRBJ2-2, the V gene TRBV19, with no clear D. Sequencing was done on a sample of peripheral blood. This sequence was found in a man younger than 40 with acute or convalescent COVID-19. The CDR3 here is CASTLGANTGELFF. CDR3 coding DNA: TGTGCCAGTACCCTAGGAGCGAACACCGGGGAGCTGTTTTTT.